These 5 T cell receptor beta chains came from one sample sequenced in a study of human T cells and chemical hapten exposure (dated by TCRdb to about 2021). The library came from RACE. The listed sequencing device is NextSeq 500. In-frame beta chains were kept once TCRdb had trimmed the public reads at Q25 with fastp and called clones with MiXCR. Under each unique CDR3 protein, matching rows form one entry showing the most common genes and DNA. The sample table records about 34,000 distinct CDR3 sequences; more than 6% of these occur just once. In total, the top ten clones hold 9.1% of the sample. Reading the label with the study, this specimen's time point is: patch test 1, 2 weeks after DPC sensitization. In the paper's terms, the treatment or condition label means: therapeutic diphenylcyclopropenone sensitization with weekly scalp DPC. Unfractionated whole blood was collected in Tempus Blood RNA tubes, and total RNA was extracted from that blood.

The specimen comprised whole blood, sampled in connection with sensitization to the hapten diphenylcyclopropenone (DPC). These TCRs come from a woman aged 30 to 39 with alopecia areata. Some clones in this sample may be carry-over from other donors' samples.

The V and J genes are TRBV23-1 and TRBJ2-1, with a tentative D call TRBD2 (5 bases). TRBV23-1 is placed among ORFs of uncertain function. V gave up 9 bases and J gave up 0 bases, with 15 bases separating them. This CDR3 has 15 amino acids. CDR3 nucleotides: TGCGCCAGTTATAGACGGGGATACTCCTACAATGAGCAGTTCTTC. It specifies CASYRRGYSYNEQFF.

This rearrangement joins TRBV5-6 to TRBJ1-5; the D gene is possibly TRBD1 (6 bases). The CDR3 length is 13 residues. The V end lost 4 bases, the J end lost 6 bases, and 11 bases lay between the germline ends. From germline, CDR1 is SGHDT and CDR2 YYEEEE. The CDR3 is CASSVSGVQPQHF. The CDR3 nucleotides read TGTGCCAGCAGCGTTTCAGGGGTTCAGCCCCAGCATTTT.

The sample holds a few counts of this clonotype. This chain joins TRBV20-1 and TRBJ1-2, with 11 positions matching TRBD1. J lost 1 base, V lost 3 bases, and 1 base had no gene match. This CDR3 has 14 amino acids. Germline values: CDR1 DFQATT, CDR2 SNEGSKA (reference sequence). This chain's CDR3 is CSASGTGGNYGYTF. The CDR3 nucleotides read TGCAGTGCTAGCGGGACAGGGGGTAACTATGGCTACACCTTC.

In nucleotides, the CDR3 is TGTGCCAGCAGGACTGACGGGGCAGGGACGGTGGATACGCAGTATTTT. This gives the protein CASRTDGAGTVDTQYF. The V gene is TRBV11-2, the J gene TRBJ2-3; the D call may be TRBD1 or TRBD2 (5 bases each). There are 16 residues in the CDR3. V lost 6 bases to trimming and J lost 6 bases, with 22 bases between them. Germline values: CDR1 SGHAT, CDR2 FQNNGV.

This chain connects TRBV7-2 to TRBJ1-6, with a tentative D call TRBD1 (5 bases). The CDR3 has 15 residues. Trimming took 7 bases from V and 6 from J, leaving 16 bases between them. Germline V gene sequence: CDR1 SGHTA, CDR2 FQGNSA. The CDR3 region has the DNA TGTGCCAGCACGCCCGGGGGGGTCTTTAATTCACCCCTCCACTTT. Amino acids: CASTPGGVFNSPLHF. The whole variable domain, remainder taken from reference TRBV7-2 and TRBJ1-6, is GAGVSQSPSNKVTEKGKDVELRCDPISGHTALYWYRQSLGQGLEFLIYFQGNSAPDKSGLPSDRFSAERTGGSVSTLTIQRTQQEDSAVYLCASTPGGVFNSPLHFGNGTRLTVT.